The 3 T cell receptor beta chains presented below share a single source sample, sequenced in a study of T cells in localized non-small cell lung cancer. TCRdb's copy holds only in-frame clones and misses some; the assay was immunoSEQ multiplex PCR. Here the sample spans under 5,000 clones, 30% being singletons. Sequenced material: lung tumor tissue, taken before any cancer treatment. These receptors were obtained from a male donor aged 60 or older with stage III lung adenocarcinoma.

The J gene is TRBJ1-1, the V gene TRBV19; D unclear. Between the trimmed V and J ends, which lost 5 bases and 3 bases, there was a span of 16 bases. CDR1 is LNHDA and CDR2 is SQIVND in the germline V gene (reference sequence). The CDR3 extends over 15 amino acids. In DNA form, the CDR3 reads TGTGCCAGTAGTTTACAGTCCCTAACTTACACTGAAGCTTTCTTT. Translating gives CASSLQSLTYTEAFF.

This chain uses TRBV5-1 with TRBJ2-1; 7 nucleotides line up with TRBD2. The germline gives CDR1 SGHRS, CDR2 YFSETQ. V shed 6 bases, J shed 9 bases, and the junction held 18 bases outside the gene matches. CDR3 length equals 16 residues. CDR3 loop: CASTPIGRGDRSEQFF. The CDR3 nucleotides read TGCGCCAGCACCCCAATCGGACGGGGGGATAGGAGTGAGCAGTTCTTC.

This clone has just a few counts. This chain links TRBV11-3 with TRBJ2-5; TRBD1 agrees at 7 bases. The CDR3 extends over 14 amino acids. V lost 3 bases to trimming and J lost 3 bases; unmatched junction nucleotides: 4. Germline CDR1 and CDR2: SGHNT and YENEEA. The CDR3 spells CASSLTGNKETQYF. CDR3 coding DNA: TGTGCCAGCAGCTTGACAGGGAATAAAGAGACCCAGTACTTC.